This T cell receptor (beta chain) appears in the sequencing data of a study of vaccination effects on CD4 cells after COVID-19. Concerning this clone itself: Its target is not known.

This CDR3 region has 11 residues. With 6 bases clipped from V and 6 bases from J, the junction kept 4 bases outside the gene matches. Germline-derived CDR1 and CDR2 are DFQATT and SNEGSKA (reference sequence). Profiling relied on immunoSEQ multiplex PCR, and the TCRdb table lists in-frame clones only, not all of them. The sample includes 14,000 or so clones, around 82% of them seen just once. After expansion with viral peptide pools in the ViraFEST assay, antigen-specific CD4+ T cells were sequenced. Cells that had been cultured for approximately ten days were the source of isolated CD4+ T cells. From March to December 2020, the person had a SARS-CoV-2 infection that was confirmed by PCR. Vaccine administered to participants consisted of two doses of either BNT162b2 or mRNA-1273.

The receptor was derived from a human donor who had a prior SARS-CoV-2 infection. The input for sequencing was CD4+ T cells from PBMCs cultured with SARS-CoV-2 spike peptides, taken after COVID-19 vaccination. The chain is built from TRBV20-1 and TRBJ2-7; 8 bases align to TRBD2. The CDR3 DNA reads as TGCAGTGCCCGGACTAGCCGCGAGCAGTACTTC. This sequence encodes CSARTSREQYF.